The clone carrying this T cell receptor (beta chain) was detected a few times. As yet, its antigen is unknown. Template switching with 5'RACE generated the TCR cDNA and added a universal primer site and UMIs. TCRdb reprocessed the 5' RACE reads with MiXCR, giving one entry per CDR3 protein. The repertoire holds 300,000 to 400,000 distinct CDR3 sequences, with about 10% as singletons. V was shortened by 0 bases and J by 4 bases, with 15 bases between the two germline ends. The V gene's germline CDR1 is MNHNY and CDR2 SVGAGI (reference sequence). CDR3 length equals 17 residues. These data belong to a study of T cells after yellow fever vaccination. General study results and limits: The booster response re-showed most primary clones: approximately 95% CD4, around 87% CD8. The CD4 and CD8 compartments had a small share of their clonotypes in common.

The clonotype originates from a man between 18 and 35 years old who received the YFV17D yellow fever vaccine. This chain connects TRBV6-6 to TRBJ2-2; the D gene could be TRBD1 or TRBD2 (6 bases each). The source material was CD4+ T cells sorted from PBMCs, sampled 45 days after the yellow fever booster vaccination. The CDR3 DNA sequence: TGTGCCAGCAGTTACTCGATTGGGGGGCTCGGCACCGGGGAGCTGTTTTTT. This sequence encodes CASSYSIGGLGTGELFF.